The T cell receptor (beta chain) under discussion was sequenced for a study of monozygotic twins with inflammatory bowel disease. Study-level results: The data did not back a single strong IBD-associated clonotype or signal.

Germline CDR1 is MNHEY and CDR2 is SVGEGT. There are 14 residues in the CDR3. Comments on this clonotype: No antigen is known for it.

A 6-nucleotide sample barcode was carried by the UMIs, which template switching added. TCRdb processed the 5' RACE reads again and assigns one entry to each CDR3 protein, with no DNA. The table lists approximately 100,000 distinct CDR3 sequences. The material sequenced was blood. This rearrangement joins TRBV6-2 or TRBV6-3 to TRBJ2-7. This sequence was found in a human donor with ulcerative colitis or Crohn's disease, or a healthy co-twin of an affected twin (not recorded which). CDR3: CASSLRQNSYEQYF.